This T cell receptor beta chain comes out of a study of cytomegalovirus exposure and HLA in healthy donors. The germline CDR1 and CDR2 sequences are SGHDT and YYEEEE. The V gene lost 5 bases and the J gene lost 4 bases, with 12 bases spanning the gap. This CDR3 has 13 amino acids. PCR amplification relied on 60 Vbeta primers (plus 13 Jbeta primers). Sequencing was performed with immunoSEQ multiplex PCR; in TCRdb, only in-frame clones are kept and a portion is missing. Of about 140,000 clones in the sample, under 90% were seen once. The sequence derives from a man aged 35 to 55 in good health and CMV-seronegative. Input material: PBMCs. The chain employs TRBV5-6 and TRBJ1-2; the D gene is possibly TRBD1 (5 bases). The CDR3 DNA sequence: TGTGCCAGCAGGGGGCCCAGGACCTATGGCTACACCTTC. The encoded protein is CASRGPRTYGYTF.